This is a list of T cell receptor beta chains from one sample in a study of Tregs in tolerant kidney transplant recipients. Assay used: immunoSEQ multiplex PCR; TCRdb lists only in-frame clones, some missing. The data hold some 250,000 clones, with more than 65% observed a single time. The sample taken for sequencing was CD4+ T cells from blood. The receptors stem from a human donor in good health. Both conserved end residues are part of each CDR3. Fields, in order: CDR3 DNA, CDR3 protein, V gene, D gene, clone size, J gene. A D gene is named only where the DNA matches it firmly. The size entry is marked missing in some rows and otherwise reads once, few, many or a size class.

DNA: TGCAGCGTTGTGATGGCGGGGCGGGGAGAGCAGTACTTC; CDR3: CSVVMAGRGEQYF; V: TRBV29-1; D: .; size: .; J: TRBJ2-7
DNA: TGTGCCAGCAGCTTGGGACTAGCGGGAAGTACAGATACGCAGTATTTT; CDR3: CASSLGLAGSTDTQYF; V: TRBV5-4; D: TRBD2; size: .; J: TRBJ2-3
DNA: TGTGCCAGCAGCCCCGCGGCGGGCAACACCGGGGAGCTGTTTTTT; CDR3: CASSPAAGNTGELFF; V: TRBV7-9; D: .; size: .; J: TRBJ2-2
DNA: TGTGCCAGCAGCTCGAGGACAGGGAAAGTTGAAAAACTGTTTTTT; CDR3: CASSSRTGKVEKLFF; V: TRBV11-2; D: TRBD1; size: .; J: TRBJ1-4
DNA: TGTGCCAGCAGCCCGACACCTAACTATGGCTACACCTTC; CDR3: CASSPTPNYGYTF; V: TRBV7-6; D: .; size: .; J: TRBJ1-2
DNA: TGTGCCAGCAGCCGATCTTCCGGGACAGGGGGCGTGAATTCACCCCTCCACTTT; CDR3: CASSRSSGTGGVNSPLHF; V: TRBV4-2; D: TRBD1; size: .; J: TRBJ1-6
DNA: TGCGCCAGCACCCGGCAGTCCCACTACGAGCAGTACTTC; CDR3: CASTRQSHYEQYF; V: TRBV10-2; D: .; size: .; J: TRBJ2-7
DNA: TGTGCCAGCACCGATAAAGAGATCCAGTACTTC; CDR3: CASTDKEIQYF; V: TRBV27; D: .; size: .; J: TRBJ2-5
DNA: TGTGCCAGCAGCTTACAACGGCGGGGGGCGTACTTC; CDR3: CASSLQRRGAYF; V: TRBV11-2; D: TRBD2; size: .; J: TRBJ2-5
DNA: TGTGCCAGCAGCGTATTGTCAACTGCTACCCGGATAAACAATGAGCAGTTCTTC; CDR3: CASSVLSTATRINNEQFF; V: TRBV9; D: .; size: .; J: TRBJ2-1
DNA: TGTGCCTGGAGTACCGGGACTACCTACAATGAGCAGTTCTTC; CDR3: CAWSTGTTYNEQFF; V: TRBV30; D: TRBD2; size: .; J: TRBJ2-1
DNA: TGTGCCAGCAGCAAACTAGCGGGCAGTTACAATGAGCAGTTCTTC; CDR3: CASSKLAGSYNEQFF; V: TRBV11-3; D: TRBD2; size: .; J: TRBJ2-1
DNA: TGCGCCAGCAGCCAGGACGCCCTACGGGGCGGGAGCCCAGATACGCAGTATTTT; CDR3: CASSQDALRGGSPDTQYF; V: TRBV4-1; D: TRBD2; size: .; J: TRBJ2-3
DNA: TGTGCCAGCTCAAATGTTAATCAGCCCCAGCATTTT; CDR3: CASSNVNQPQHF; V: TRBV18; D: .; size: .; J: TRBJ1-5
DNA: TGTGCCAGCAGTGAATCGTGGAGTGGGGGACCGTTCTTC; CDR3: CASSESWSGGPFF; V: TRBV2; D: .; size: .; J: TRBJ2-1
DNA: TGTGCCAGCAGCTTAACGCAGGGGTGGGGAGAGACCCAGTACTTC; CDR3: CASSLTQGWGETQYF; V: TRBV7-3; D: .; size: few; J: TRBJ2-5
DNA: TGTGCCAGCAGTGATGAGATGGGCAATCAGCCCCAGCATTTT; CDR3: CASSDEMGNQPQHF; V: TRBV2; D: .; size: .; J: TRBJ1-5
DNA: TGTGCCAGCAGCTCGGGGAAGGGCCTAACAGATACGCAGTATTTT; CDR3: CASSSGKGLTDTQYF; V: TRBV7-7; D: .; size: .; J: TRBJ2-3
DNA: TGTGCCAGCAGGAGGGACAGCTACGAGCAGTACTTC; CDR3: CASRRDSYEQYF; V: TRBV2; D: TRBD1; size: .; J: TRBJ2-7
DNA: TGTGCCAGCAGTTTACAGGGTTGGGCCTACAATGAGCAGTTCTTC; CDR3: CASSLQGWAYNEQFF; V: TRBV6-5; D: .; size: .; J: TRBJ2-1
DNA: TGTGCCTGGAGGGGGACTAGCGGGAGTTACGAGCAGTACTTC; CDR3: CAWRGTSGSYEQYF; V: TRBV30; D: TRBD2; size: .; J: TRBJ2-7
DNA: TGTGCCTGGAGTGTCTGGCACCAAGAGACCCAGTACTTC; CDR3: CAWSVWHQETQYF; V: TRBV30; D: .; size: once; J: TRBJ2-5